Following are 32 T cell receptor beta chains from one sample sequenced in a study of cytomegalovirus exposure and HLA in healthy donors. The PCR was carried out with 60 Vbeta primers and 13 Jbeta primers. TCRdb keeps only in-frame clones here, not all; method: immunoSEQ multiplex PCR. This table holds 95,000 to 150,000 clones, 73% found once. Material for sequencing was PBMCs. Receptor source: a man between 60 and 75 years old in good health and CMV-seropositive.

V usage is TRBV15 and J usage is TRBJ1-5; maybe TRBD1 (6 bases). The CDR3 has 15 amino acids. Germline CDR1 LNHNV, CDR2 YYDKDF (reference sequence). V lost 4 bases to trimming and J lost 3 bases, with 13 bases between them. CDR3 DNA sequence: TGTGCCACCAGCAACAGGGTCCAAAACAATCAGCCCCAGCATTTT. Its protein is CATSNRVQNNQPQHF.

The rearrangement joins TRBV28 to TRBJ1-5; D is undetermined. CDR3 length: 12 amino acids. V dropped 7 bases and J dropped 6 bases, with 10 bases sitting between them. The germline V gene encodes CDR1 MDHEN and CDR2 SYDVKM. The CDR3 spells CASTRSGQPQHF. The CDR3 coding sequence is TGTGCCAGCACCCGATCGGGTCAGCCCCAGCATTTT. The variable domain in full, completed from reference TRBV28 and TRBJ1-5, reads DVKVTQSSRYLVKRTGEKVFLECVQDMDHENMFWYRQDPGLGLRLIYFSYDVKMKEKGDIPEGYSVSREKKERFSLILESASTNQTSMYLCASTRSGQPQHFGDGTRLSIL.

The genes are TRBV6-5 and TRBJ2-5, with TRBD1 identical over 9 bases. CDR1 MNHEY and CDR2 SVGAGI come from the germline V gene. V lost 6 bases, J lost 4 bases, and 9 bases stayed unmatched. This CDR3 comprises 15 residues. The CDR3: CASRGGQGIGETQYF. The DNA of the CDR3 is TGTGCCAGCAGGGGAGGACAGGGGATCGGAGAGACCCAGTACTTC.

CDR3 sequence (DNA): TGCGCCAGCAGTTGGGGGGGAGAAGCCAATGAGCAGTTCTTC. Translating gives CASSWGGEANEQFF. The J gene is TRBJ2-1, the V gene TRBV5-1; 7 nucleotides match TRBD2. Germline CDR1 SGHRS, CDR2 YFSETQ. The CDR3 loop spans 14 amino acids. The J segment lost 6 bases and the V segment lost 5 bases, leaving 8 bases of the junction unmatched.

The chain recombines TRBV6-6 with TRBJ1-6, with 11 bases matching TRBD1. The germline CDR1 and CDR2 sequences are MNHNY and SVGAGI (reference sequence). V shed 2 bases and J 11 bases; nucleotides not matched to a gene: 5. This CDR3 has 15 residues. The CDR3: CASSYTGQGEAPLHF. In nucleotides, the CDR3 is TGTGCCAGCAGTTACACGGGACAGGGGGAGGCACCCCTCCACTTT.

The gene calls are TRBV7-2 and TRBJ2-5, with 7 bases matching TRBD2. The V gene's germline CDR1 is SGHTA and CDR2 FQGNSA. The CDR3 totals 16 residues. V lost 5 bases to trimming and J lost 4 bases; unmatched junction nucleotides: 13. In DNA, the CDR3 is TGTGCCAGCAGCCAAGGCGGTAGGGTAGCGGGAGAGACCCAGTACTTC. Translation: CASSQGGRVAGETQYF.

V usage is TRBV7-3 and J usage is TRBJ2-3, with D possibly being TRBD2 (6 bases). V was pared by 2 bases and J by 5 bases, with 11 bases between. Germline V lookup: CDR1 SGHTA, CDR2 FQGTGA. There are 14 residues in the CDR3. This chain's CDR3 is CASSLETSIDTQYF. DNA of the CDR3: TGTGCCAGCAGCTTAGAGACTAGTATAGATACGCAGTATTTT.

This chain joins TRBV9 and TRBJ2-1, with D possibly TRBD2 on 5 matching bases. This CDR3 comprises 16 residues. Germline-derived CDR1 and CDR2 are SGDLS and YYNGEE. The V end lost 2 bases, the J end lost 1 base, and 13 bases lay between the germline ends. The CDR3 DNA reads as TGTGCCAGCAGCGTGGCGGGTGGTAAGTCCTACAATGAGCAGTTCTTC. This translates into CASSVAGGKSYNEQFF.

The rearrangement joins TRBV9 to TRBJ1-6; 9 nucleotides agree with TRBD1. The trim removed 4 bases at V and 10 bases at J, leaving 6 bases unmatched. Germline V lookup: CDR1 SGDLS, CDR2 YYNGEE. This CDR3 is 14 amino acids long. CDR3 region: CASSSRQGESPLHF. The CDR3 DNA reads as TGTGCCAGCAGCTCTAGACAGGGGGAATCACCCCTCCACTTT.

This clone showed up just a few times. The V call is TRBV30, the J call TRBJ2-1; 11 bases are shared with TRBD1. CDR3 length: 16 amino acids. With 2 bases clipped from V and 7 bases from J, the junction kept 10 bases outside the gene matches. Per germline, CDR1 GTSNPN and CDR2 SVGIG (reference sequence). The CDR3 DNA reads TGTGCCTGGAGTCCGATCCGGGACAGGGGGACGAATGAGCAGTTCTTC. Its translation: CAWSPIRDRGTNEQFF.

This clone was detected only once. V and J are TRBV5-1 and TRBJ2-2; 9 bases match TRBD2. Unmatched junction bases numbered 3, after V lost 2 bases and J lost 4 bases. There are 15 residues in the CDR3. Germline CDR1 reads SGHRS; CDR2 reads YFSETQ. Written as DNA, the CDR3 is TGCGCCAGCAGCTTTCGCGGGGGGGTCACCGGGGAGCTGTTTTTT. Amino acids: CASSFRGGVTGELFF.

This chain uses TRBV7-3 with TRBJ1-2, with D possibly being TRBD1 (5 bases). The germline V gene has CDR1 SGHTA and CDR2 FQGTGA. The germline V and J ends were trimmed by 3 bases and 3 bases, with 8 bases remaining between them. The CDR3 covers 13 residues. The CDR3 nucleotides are TGTGCCAGCAGCTTGGGAGGGGACTATGGCTACACCTTC. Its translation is CASSLGGDYGYTF. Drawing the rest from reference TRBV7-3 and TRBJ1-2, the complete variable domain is GAGVSQTPSNKVTEKGKYVELRCDPISGHTALYWYRQSLGQGPEFLIYFQGTGAADDSGLPNDRFFAVRPEGSVSTLKIQRTERGDSAVYLCASSLGGDYGYTFGSGTRLTVV.

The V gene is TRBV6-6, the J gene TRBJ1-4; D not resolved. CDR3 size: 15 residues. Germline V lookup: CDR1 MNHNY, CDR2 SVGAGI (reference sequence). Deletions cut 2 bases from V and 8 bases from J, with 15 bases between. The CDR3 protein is CASSYNSQRKEKLFF. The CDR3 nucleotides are TGTGCCAGCAGTTACAACAGTCAACGGAAAGAAAAACTGTTTTTT.

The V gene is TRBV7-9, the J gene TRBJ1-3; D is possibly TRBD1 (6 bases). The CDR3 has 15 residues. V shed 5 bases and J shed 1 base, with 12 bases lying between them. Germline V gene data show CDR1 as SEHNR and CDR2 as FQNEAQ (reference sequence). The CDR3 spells CASSATTGSGNTIYF. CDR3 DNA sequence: TGTGCCAGCAGCGCTACGACAGGATCTGGAAACACCATATATTTT.

The CDR3 nucleotides read TGTGCCAGCAGCCCCCAGCGGGGGGGCACGGATGAGCAGTTCTTC. The encoded protein is CASSPQRGGTDEQFF. The chain joins TRBV7-3 to TRBJ2-1, with 10 bases fitting TRBD2. V shed 5 bases and J 8 bases; nucleotides not matched to a gene: 9. The CDR3 is 15 amino acids. Germline CDR1 and CDR2: SGHTA and FQGTGA.

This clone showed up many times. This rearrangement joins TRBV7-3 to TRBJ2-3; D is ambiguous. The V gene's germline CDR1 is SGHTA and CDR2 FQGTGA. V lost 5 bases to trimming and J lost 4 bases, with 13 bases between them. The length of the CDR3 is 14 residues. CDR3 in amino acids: CASSPSLQADTQYF. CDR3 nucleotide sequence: TGTGCCAGCAGCCCCTCGCTTCAGGCAGATACGCAGTATTTT.

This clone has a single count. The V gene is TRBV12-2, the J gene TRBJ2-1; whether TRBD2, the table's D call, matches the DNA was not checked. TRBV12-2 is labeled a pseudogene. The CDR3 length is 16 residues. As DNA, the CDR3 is TGTGCAAGTCGCTCCTCGGGGGTGAGCTCCTACAATGAGCAGTTCTTC. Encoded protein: CASRSSGVSSYNEQFF.

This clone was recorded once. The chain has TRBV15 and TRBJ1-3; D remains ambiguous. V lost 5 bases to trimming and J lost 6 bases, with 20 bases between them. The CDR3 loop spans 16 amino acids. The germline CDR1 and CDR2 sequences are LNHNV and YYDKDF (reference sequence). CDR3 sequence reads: CATSVLEGGEENTIYF. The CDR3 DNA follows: TGTGCCACCAGCGTCTTGGAGGGAGGAGAAGAAAACACCATATATTTT.

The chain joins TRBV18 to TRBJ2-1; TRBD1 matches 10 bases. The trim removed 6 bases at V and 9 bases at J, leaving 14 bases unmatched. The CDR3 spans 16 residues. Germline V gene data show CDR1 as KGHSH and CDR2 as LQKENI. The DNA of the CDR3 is TGTGCCAGCTCGTCGGGGGGACAGGGGATCCAGGGTGAGCAGTTCTTC. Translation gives CASSSGGQGIQGEQFF.

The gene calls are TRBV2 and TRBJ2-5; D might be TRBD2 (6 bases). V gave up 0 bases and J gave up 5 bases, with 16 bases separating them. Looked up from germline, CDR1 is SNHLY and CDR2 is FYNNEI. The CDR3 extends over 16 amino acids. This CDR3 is CASSEARLSGGETQYF. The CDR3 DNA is TGTGCCAGCAGTGAAGCCCGGCTCTCCGGAGGGGAGACCCAGTACTTC.

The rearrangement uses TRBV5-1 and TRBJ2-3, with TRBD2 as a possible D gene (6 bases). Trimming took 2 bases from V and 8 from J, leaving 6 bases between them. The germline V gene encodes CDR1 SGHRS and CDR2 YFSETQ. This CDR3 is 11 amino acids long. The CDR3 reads CASSFGGTQYF. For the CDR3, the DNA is TGCGCCAGCAGCTTCGGGGGTACGCAGTATTTT.

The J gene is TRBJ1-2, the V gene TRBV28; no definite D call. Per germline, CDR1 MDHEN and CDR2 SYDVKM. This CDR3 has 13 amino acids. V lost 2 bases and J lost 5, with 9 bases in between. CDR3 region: CASSLHAQYGYTF. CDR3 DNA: TGTGCCAGCAGTTTACACGCCCAGTATGGCTACACCTTC.

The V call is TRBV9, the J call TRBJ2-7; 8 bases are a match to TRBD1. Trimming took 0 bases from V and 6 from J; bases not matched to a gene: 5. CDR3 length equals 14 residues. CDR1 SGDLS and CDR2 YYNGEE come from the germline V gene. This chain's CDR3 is CASSVAPGTGEQYF. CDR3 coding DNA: TGTGCCAGCAGCGTAGCTCCAGGGACAGGCGAGCAGTACTTC.

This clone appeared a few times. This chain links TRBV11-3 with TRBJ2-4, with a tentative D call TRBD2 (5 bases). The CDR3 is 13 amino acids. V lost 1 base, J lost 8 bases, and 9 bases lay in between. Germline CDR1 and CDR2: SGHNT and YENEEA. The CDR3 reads CASSLGFGDIQYF. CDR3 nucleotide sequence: TGTGCCAGCAGCTTAGGGTTCGGGGACATTCAGTACTTC.

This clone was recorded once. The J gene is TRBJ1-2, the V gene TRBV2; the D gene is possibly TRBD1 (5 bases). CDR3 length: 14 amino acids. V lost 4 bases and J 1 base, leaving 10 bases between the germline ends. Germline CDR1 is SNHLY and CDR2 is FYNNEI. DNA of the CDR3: TGTGCCAGCAGTGTGGTCAGGGATAACTATGGCTACACCTTC. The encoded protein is CASSVVRDNYGYTF.

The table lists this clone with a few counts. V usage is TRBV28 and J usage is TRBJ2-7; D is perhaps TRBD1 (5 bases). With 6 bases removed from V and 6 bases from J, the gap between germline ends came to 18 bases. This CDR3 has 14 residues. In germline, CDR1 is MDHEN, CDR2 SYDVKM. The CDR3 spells CASSPAVWGSEQYF. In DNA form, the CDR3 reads TGTGCCAGCAGCCCTGCTGTTTGGGGCAGCGAGCAGTACTTC.

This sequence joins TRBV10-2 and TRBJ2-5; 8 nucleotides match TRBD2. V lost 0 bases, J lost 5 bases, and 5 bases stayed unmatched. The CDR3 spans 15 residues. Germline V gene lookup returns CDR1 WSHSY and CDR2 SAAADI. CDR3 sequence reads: CASSESRTSTETQYF. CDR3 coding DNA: TGCGCCAGCAGTGAGTCGAGGACTAGCACTGAGACCCAGTACTTC.

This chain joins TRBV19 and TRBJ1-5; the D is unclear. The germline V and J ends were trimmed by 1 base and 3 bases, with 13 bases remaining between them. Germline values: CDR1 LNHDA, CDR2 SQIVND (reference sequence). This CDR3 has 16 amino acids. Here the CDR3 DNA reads TGTGCCAGTAGTATAGCACTCGGGAGGGACAATCAGCCCCAGCATTTT. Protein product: CASSIALGRDNQPQHF. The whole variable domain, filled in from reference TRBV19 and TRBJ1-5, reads DGGITQSPKYLFRKEGQNVTLSCEQNLNHDAMYWYRQDPGQGLRLIYYSQIVNDFQKGDIAEGYSVSREKKESFPLTVTSAQKNPTAFYLCASSIALGRDNQPQHFGDGTRLSIL.

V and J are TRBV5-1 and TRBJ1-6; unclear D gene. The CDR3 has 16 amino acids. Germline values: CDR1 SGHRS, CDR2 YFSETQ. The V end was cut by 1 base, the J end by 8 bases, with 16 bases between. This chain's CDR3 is CASSLSGRIDDSPLHF. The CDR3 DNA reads TGCGCCAGCAGCTTGTCTGGCAGAATCGATGATTCACCCCTCCACTTT. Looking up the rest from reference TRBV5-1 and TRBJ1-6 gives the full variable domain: KAGVTQTPRYLIKTRGQQVTLSCSPISGHRSVSWYQQTPGQGLQFLFEYFSETQRNKGNFPGRFSGRQFSNSRSEMNVSTLELGDSALYLCASSLSGRIDDSPLHFGNGTRLTVT.

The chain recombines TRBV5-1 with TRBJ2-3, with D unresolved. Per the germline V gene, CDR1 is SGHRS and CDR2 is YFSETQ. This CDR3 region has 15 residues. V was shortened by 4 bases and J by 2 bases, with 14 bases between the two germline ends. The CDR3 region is CASSQGAADTDTQYF. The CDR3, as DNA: TGCGCCAGCAGCCAAGGCGCGGCGGACACAGATACGCAGTATTTT.

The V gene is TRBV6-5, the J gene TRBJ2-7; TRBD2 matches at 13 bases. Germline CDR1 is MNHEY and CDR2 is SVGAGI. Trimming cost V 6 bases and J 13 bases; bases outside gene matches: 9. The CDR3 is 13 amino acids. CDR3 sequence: CASSRGLAGAPYF. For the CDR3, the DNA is TGTGCCAGCAGCCGTGGACTAGCGGGGGCCCCATACTTC.

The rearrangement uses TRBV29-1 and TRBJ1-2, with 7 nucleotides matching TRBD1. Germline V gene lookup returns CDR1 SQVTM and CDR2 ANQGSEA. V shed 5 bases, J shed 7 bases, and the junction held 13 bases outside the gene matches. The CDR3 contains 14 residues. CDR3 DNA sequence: TGCAGCGTTAATACCGGGACAGAGATTAGTGGCTACACCTTC. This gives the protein CSVNTGTEISGYTF. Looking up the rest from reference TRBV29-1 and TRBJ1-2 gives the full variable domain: SAVISQKPSRDICQRGTSLTIQCQVDSQVTMMFWYRQQPGQSLTLIATANQGSEATYESGFVIDKFPISRPNLTFSTLTVSNMSPEDSSIYLCSVNTGTEISGYTFGSGTRLTVV.